These 21 T cell receptor beta chains originate from one sample sequenced in a study of T cells in Graves' hyperthyroidism and ophthalmopathy. Using RNA transcripts as the source, TCR beta CDR3 regions were amplified. During a first-round RT-PCR of the TCR CDR3, the HTBI primer set was used. TCRdb re-called the multiplex PCR reads through MiXCR, storing one row per CDR3 protein. The table includes some 800,000 distinct CDR3 sequences, 35% to 40% detected once. Material: blood. The source is a man aged 18 to 30 with Graves' hyperthyroidism.

This clonotype was counted between two and nine times. This chain links TRBV7-8 with TRBJ2-5; weak D call: TRBD2 (5 bases). The CDR3 contains 11 residues. The germline V and J ends were trimmed by 6 bases and 9 bases, with 11 bases remaining between them. Germline CDR1 SGHVS, CDR2 FQNEAQ. Written as DNA, the CDR3 is TGTGCCAGCAGTCGGGCCGGGGCCCAGTACTTC. Protein product: CASSRAGAQYF.

The chain has TRBV12-3 or TRBV12-4 and TRBJ2-5; D uncertain. Trimming shortened V by 6 bases and J by 4 bases, and 15 bases separated the two germline ends. The CDR3 consists of 14 residues. CDR3 DNA: TGTGCCAGCAGCCCCATGACTCCGCGAGAGACCCAGTACTTC. Its translation: CASSPMTPRETQYF.

This chain links TRBV5-1 with TRBJ2-7; TRBD1 agrees at 10 bases. Germline V gene lookup returns CDR1 SGHRS and CDR2 YFSETQ. After removal of 0 bases from V and 5 bases from J, the junction contained 5 bases not matched to a gene. This CDR3 has 15 residues. CDR3 nucleotides: TGCGCCAGCAGCTTGGGAGGGACAGGGGTCAACGAGCAGTACTTC. This gives the protein CASSLGGTGVNEQYF.

The J gene is TRBJ1-3, the V gene TRBV9, with a weak D call TRBD1 (6 bases). The CDR3 extends over 15 amino acids. V was cut by 4 bases and J by 3 bases, with 14 bases left in between. Germline CDR1 and CDR2: SGDLS and YYNGEE. The CDR3 spells CASSRARGYGNTIYF. CDR3 coding DNA: TGTGCCAGCAGCCGGGCCAGGGGATATGGAAACACCATATATTTT.

The V gene is TRBV6-4, the J gene TRBJ2-7; weak D call: TRBD2 (5 bases). The CDR3 contains 18 residues. Germline V gives CDR1 MRHNA, CDR2 SNTAGT. The germline V and J ends were trimmed by 0 bases and 0 bases, with 18 bases remaining between them. In DNA, the CDR3 is TGTGCCAGCAGTGACTCGAAAGAGGGCGGCGGATTCTCCTACGAGCAGTACTTC. It codes for CASSDSKEGGGFSYEQYF.

The chain couples TRBV29-1 to TRBJ1-1, with TRBD1 matching 7 bases. This CDR3 comprises 14 residues. Germline assignment: CDR1 SQVTM and CDR2 ANQGSEA. V shed 4 bases, J shed 2 bases, and the junction held 7 bases outside the gene matches. CDR3 DNA sequence: TGCAGCGTTGCCCCGGGACAGCAAAACACTGAAGCTTTCTTT. This translates into CSVAPGQQNTEAFF.

The chain uses TRBV7-9 and TRBJ1-1; D possibly corresponds to TRBD1 (6 bases). Germline CDR1 and CDR2: SEHNR and FQNEAQ (reference sequence). The CDR3 length is 16 residues. Trimming took off 4 bases at V and 5 bases at J, with 20 bases between the two ends. Here the CDR3 reads CASSSQGTTEGTEAFF. The CDR3 coding sequence is TGTGCCAGCAGCTCCCAGGGGACAACGGAGGGGACTGAAGCTTTCTTT. Combining the CDR3 with reference TRBV7-9 and TRBJ1-1 gives the whole variable domain DTGVSQNPRHKITKRGQNVTFRCDPISEHNRLYWYRQTLGQGPEFLTYFQNEAQLEKSRLLSDRFSAERPKGSFSTLEIQRTEQGDSAMYLCASSSQGTTEGTEAFFGQGTRLTVV.

This clonotype was observed a few times. The chain carries TRBV9 and TRBJ2-7; D unresolved. In germline, CDR1 is SGDLS, CDR2 YYNGEE. The CDR3 totals 14 residues. Trimming pared 0 bases from V and 0 bases from J, leaving 7 bases between. CDR3 sequence reads: CASSVDHSSYEQYF. The CDR3 nucleotides are TGTGCCAGCAGCGTAGATCACAGCTCCTACGAGCAGTACTTC.

This chain links TRBV2 with TRBJ1-1, with TRBD1 as a possible D gene (5 bases). The ends were cut back, 8 bases at V and 1 base at J, with 17 bases in the middle. This CDR3 is 15 amino acids long. The germline CDR1 and CDR2 sequences are SNHLY and FYNNEI. The CDR3 DNA reads TGTGCCAGCCGCCAGGCCGGGGGAGGGAACACTGAAGCTTTCTTT. This encodes CASRQAGGGNTEAFF.

This clonotype was seen a few times. This chain uses TRBV12-3 or TRBV12-4 with TRBJ1-3; the D is unclear. The V gene lost 7 bases and the J gene lost 0 bases, with 16 bases spanning the gap. The CDR3 is 16 amino acids. The CDR3 DNA is TGTGCCAGCACCCCTAGGTCGGTAATCTCTGGAAACACCATATATTTT. Translation: CASTPRSVISGNTIYF.

The V and J genes are TRBV29-1 and TRBJ2-7, with D tentatively TRBD1 (6 bases). Trimming shortened V by 5 bases and J by 5 bases, and 16 bases separated the two germline ends. Per the germline V gene, CDR1 is SQVTM and CDR2 is ANQGSEA. The CDR3 length is 13 residues. The CDR3 bases are TGCAGCGTTCTGGACAGTGGGCAGAACGAGCAGTACTTC. This encodes CSVLDSGQNEQYF.

The rearrangement uses TRBV2 and TRBJ2-7; D remains ambiguous. Germline-derived CDR1 and CDR2 are SNHLY and FYNNEI. The CDR3 loop spans 13 amino acids. V shed 6 bases and J shed 4 bases, with 13 bases lying between them. Here the CDR3 DNA reads TGTGCCAGCAGCCTGGACGTGAGATACGAGCAGTACTTC. Amino acid sequence: CASSLDVRYEQYF.

The J gene is TRBJ1-1, the V gene TRBV29-1; D not resolved. The CDR3 contains 13 residues. CDR1 SQVTM and CDR2 ANQGSEA come from the germline V gene. The V gene lost 8 bases and the J gene lost 1 base, with 14 bases spanning the gap. CDR3 coding DNA: TGCAGCAGTTATAACTCGGCGAACACTGAAGCTTTCTTT. Translated: CSSYNSANTEAFF.

In regard to this clonotype: A much larger clone sits a single nucleotide away, making a read error possible. The V and J genes are TRBV19 and TRBJ1-5; no clear D gene. This CDR3 region has 14 residues. The V gene lost 6 bases and the J gene lost 6 bases, with 15 bases spanning the gap. CDR1 is LNHDA, CDR2 SQIVND, per germline (reference sequence). In DNA form, the CDR3 reads TGTGCCAGTAGCCAGGTCCCTGGGAGTCAGCCCCAGCATTTT. This codes for CASSQVPGSQPQHF.

V and J are TRBV9 and TRBJ2-2, with D hard to call. Germline V CDR1 and CDR2: SGDLS, YYNGEE. The V and J ends lost 0 bases and 9 bases respectively, with 6 bases between them. The CDR3 contains 12 residues. The CDR3 DNA reads as TGTGCCAGCAGCGTAGCTACTCGGGAGCTGTTTTTT. It codes for CASSVATRELFF.

At least ten counts were recorded for this clonotype. This sequence joins TRBV2 and TRBJ2-5, with no clear D. V dropped 4 bases and J dropped 1 base, with 10 bases sitting between them. Germline V gene sequence: CDR1 SNHLY, CDR2 FYNNEI. The CDR3 is made up of 14 amino acids. CDR3 protein: CASSADGIQETQYF. The CDR3, as DNA: TGTGCCAGCAGTGCCGACGGAATCCAAGAGACCCAGTACTTC.

There are many counts of this clonotype. This chain uses TRBV19 with TRBJ1-2, with D uncertain. The CDR3 length is 16 residues. V shed 2 bases and J shed 1 base, with 14 bases lying between them. Germline CDR1 reads LNHDA; CDR2 reads SQIVND (reference sequence). The CDR3 region is CASSISGELFNYGYTF. The DNA of the CDR3 is TGTGCCAGTAGTATATCAGGCGAACTTTTTAACTATGGCTACACCTTC.

Note on this clonotype: A much larger clone differs from this one at a single base, so this may be a read error. J is TRBJ1-1 and V is TRBV2, with 7 nucleotides matching TRBD1. The CDR3 totals 13 residues. Germline loops: CDR1 SNHLY, CDR2 FYNNEI. Here the CDR3 DNA reads TGTTCCAGTCTACAGGGGATGTGGGCTGAAGCTTTCTTT. It translates to CSSLQGMWAEAFF.

In this sample, this clonotype turned up once. The chain recombines TRBV2 with TRBJ2-2; weak D call: TRBD2 (5 bases). V was cut by 6 bases and J by 4 bases, with 15 bases left in between. This CDR3 is built from 15 residues. Germline CDR1 is SNHLY and CDR2 is FYNNEI. The CDR3 protein is CASRGTEGATGELFF. In DNA, the CDR3 is TGTGCCAGCAGGGGCACAGAGGGAGCCACCGGGGAGCTGTTTTTT.

There are a few counts of this clonotype. The chain uses TRBV5-4 and TRBJ1-6; D remains unclear. This CDR3 contains 15 residues. Germline loops: CDR1 SGHNT, CDR2 YYREEE (reference sequence). Trimming removed 4 bases from V and 7 bases from J, with 15 bases in between. CDR3 in amino acids: CASSQATPLNSPLHF. CDR3 sequence (DNA): TGTGCCAGCAGCCAAGCAACTCCTTTGAATTCACCCCTCCACTTT. The full variable domain, rest sourced from reference TRBV5-4 and TRBJ1-6, is ETGVTQSPTHLIKTRGQQVTLRCSSQSGHNTVSWYQQALGQGPQFIFQYYREEENGRGNFPPRFSGLQFPNYSSELNVNALELDDSALYLCASSQATPLNSPLHFGNGTRLTVT.

This chain uses TRBV14 with TRBJ2-5; 11 bases align to TRBD2. CDR3 length: 16 residues. The V and J ends lost 4 bases and 0 bases, in that order; junction bases with no gene match: 4. The germline gives CDR1 SGHDN, CDR2 FVKESK. In DNA, the CDR3 is TGTGCCAGCAGCCCCATGACTAGCGGGGACCAAGAGACCCAGTACTTC. It specifies CASSPMTSGDQETQYF.